Listed below are T cell receptor beta chains from one sample, sequenced in a study of patients and donors after allogeneic stem cell transplantation. TCRdb processed the RT-PCR reads anew with MiXCR; each CDR3 protein has one entry. The sample holds about 110,000 distinct CDR3 sequences, approximately 40% seen once. The sequenced sample consisted of blood, either unsorted or a sorted T cell fraction (not recorded which). Receptors originate from a human donor who was either an allogeneic HSCT recipient or a stem cell or donor lymphocyte infusion donor (not recorded which). It is not recorded whose cells these are; they may come from a transplant donor. Each CDR3 is given without its conserved first and last residue. The D gene is left open where the match is weak.

cdr3_aa d_call j_call v_call
ATSRDLASRVDTQY NA TRBJ2-3 TRBV15
ASSLFLPGGWSYDSPLH NA TRBJ1-6 TRBV27
ASSQNDRSSYEQY NA TRBJ2-7 TRBV4-3
ASRVIAEEETQY NA TRBJ2-5 TRBV7-8
ASTNGGRLDSDSYEQY NA TRBJ2-7 TRBV6-6
ASSFGRAYQETQY TRBD2 TRBJ2-5 TRBV7-2
SARNRRTGQYEQY TRBD1 TRBJ2-7 TRBV20-1
ATSDPGTSGKETQY TRBD2 TRBJ2-5 TRBV24-1
ASSSPSPGELF NA TRBJ2-2 TRBV28
ASTVGSAGNTIY NA TRBJ1-3 TRBV7-2
ASSNRQATNEKLF NA TRBJ1-4 TRBV27
ASSHRYTGELF NA TRBJ2-2 TRBV6-1
ASSTDYYGYT NA TRBJ1-2 TRBV12-3/TRBV12-4
AISGVRETQY NA TRBJ2-5 TRBV10-3
ASGSGGYEQY TRBD2 TRBJ2-7 TRBV25-1
ASSLALTRDPSSYNEQF NA TRBJ2-1 TRBV7-2
ATSRDSGGGETQY TRBD1 TRBJ2-5 TRBV15
ASSRDRSYNEQF TRBD1 TRBJ2-1 TRBV7-2
ASSTGPEQY NA TRBJ2-7 TRBV2
SANEGAPFTEAF NA TRBJ1-1 TRBV20-1
SAPADRGRNSPLH TRBD1 TRBJ1-6 TRBV20-1
ATSRERGPYNEQF NA TRBJ2-1 TRBV15
ASSFGPTGLF NA TRBJ1-4 TRBV12-3/TRBV12-4
ASSYSSGSYEQY NA TRBJ2-7 TRBV6-2/TRBV6-3
SVVGRETQY NA TRBJ2-5 TRBV29-1
SVEDHTGYT NA TRBJ1-2 TRBV29-1
ASSPGAGGYEQY TRBD2 TRBJ2-7 TRBV5-1
AISDPQGNQPQH NA TRBJ1-5 TRBV10-3
ASSPNPIDGYT NA TRBJ1-2 TRBV4-1
ASREPGLAGGEQY TRBD2 TRBJ2-7 TRBV28
ASSRRESLYNEQF NA TRBJ2-1 TRBV5-4
ASSQDLPGEQF NA TRBJ2-1 TRBV14
ASTQNLVEPEAF NA TRBJ1-1 TRBV12-3/TRBV12-4
ASSFRDRMNTEAF TRBD1 TRBJ1-1 TRBV12-3/TRBV12-4
ASSEDSFFYGYT NA TRBJ1-2 TRBV2
SVNRNEKLF NA TRBJ1-4 TRBV29-1
ASGGLAWANEQF TRBD2 TRBJ2-1 TRBV12-5
ASFTGVNEQF NA TRBJ2-1 TRBV6-2/TRBV6-3
ASPGTSGRDSYNEQF TRBD2 TRBJ2-1 TRBV6-4
ASSRHRGQPQH TRBD1 TRBJ1-5 TRBV11-2
ASSRAAHLVKNIQY NA TRBJ2-4 TRBV6-5
ASSLEASGSGKDTQY TRBD2 TRBJ2-3 TRBV5-1
AIGGLAGGKNEQF TRBD2 TRBJ2-1 TRBV10-3
SAPEQDFYGYT NA TRBJ1-2 TRBV29-1
ASSLALRTGGYT NA TRBJ1-2 TRBV7-2
ASSFEGGPYNEQF NA TRBJ2-1 TRBV5-1
SARVDTEAF NA TRBJ1-1 TRBV20-1
SPTDGTTQQY NA TRBJ2-7 TRBV20-1
ASTPTGTGSYEQY TRBD1 TRBJ2-7 TRBV27
ASSFRQSSYNEQF NA TRBJ2-1 TRBV12-3/TRBV12-4
ASSSGGGKETQY NA TRBJ2-5 TRBV5-5
ASSFQGDQPQH TRBD1 TRBJ1-5 TRBV12-3/TRBV12-4
ASSQTGTMPYNEQF NA TRBJ2-1 TRBV6-5
ASTVDRNTEAF NA TRBJ1-1 TRBV12-3/TRBV12-4
ASSLYRGRGETQY TRBD1 TRBJ2-5 TRBV7-2
ASSKRELTSTDTQY NA TRBJ2-3 TRBV19
SARDRGFRADTQY NA TRBJ2-3 TRBV20-1
ASRPTDRTNEKLF TRBD1 TRBJ1-4 TRBV4-2
ATSRDRGFNYGYT NA TRBJ1-2 TRBV15